This TCR beta chain was captured by sequencing in a study of Ad26.COV2.S vaccination and SARS-CoV-2 variants. Whole-study results and caveats: Spike-specific TCR breadth in vaccine recipients exceeded that seen in placebo recipients.

Trimming stripped 1 base from V and 10 bases from J, with 19 bases between. The length of the CDR3 is 15 residues. Germline CDR1 SGHTA, CDR2 FQGTGA. Treatment indicated: some 20 received Ad26.COV2.S at low or high dose, single or two shots; roughly 5 received placebo; per-sample allocation not given. Samples were taken on day 63 after the first vaccine or placebo injection. An Ad26 vector carrying the Wuhan-strain SARS-CoV-2 spike served as the vaccine. Some clones are missing from TCRdb's copy, which holds only in-frame ones; the method was immunoSEQ multiplex PCR. The sample lists approximately 240,000 clones, more than 75% occurring once. Of note for this clone: The target antigen is unknown.

This clonotype was sampled from a person between 18 and 65 years old who received the Ad26.COV2.S COVID-19 vaccine or a placebo. The sequenced sample was peripheral blood, obtained in a trial of Ad26.COV2.S vaccine versus placebo. The J gene is TRBJ1-1, the V gene TRBV7-3; possibly TRBD1 for D (6 bases). The CDR3 DNA follows: TGTGCCAGCAGCTTAAACGGGACACCCAGTAAAGGAGCTTTCTTT. It is translated as CASSLNGTPSKGAFF.